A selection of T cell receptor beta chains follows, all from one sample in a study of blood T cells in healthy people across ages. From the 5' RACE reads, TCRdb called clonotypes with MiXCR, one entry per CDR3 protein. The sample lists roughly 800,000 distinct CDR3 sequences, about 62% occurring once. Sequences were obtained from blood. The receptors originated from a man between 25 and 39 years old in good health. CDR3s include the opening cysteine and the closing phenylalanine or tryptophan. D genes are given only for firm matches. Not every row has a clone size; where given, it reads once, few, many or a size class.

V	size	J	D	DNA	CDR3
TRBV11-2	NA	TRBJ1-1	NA	TGTGCCAGCAGCCCCGGAAGACACTCGAACACTGAAGCTTTCTTT	CASSPGRHSNTEAFF
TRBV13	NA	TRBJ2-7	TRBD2	TGTGCCAGCAGCTTCCGGGGAGGGGACGAGCAGTACTTC	CASSFRGGDEQYF
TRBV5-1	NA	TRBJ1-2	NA	TGCGCCAGCAGCGAGATCACAGGGAACTATGGCTACACCTTC	CASSEITGNYGYTF
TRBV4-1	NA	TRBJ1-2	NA	TGCGCCAGCAGCCAAGATTGGAGGTCTGGCTACACCTTC	CASSQDWRSGYTF
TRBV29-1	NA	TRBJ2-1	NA	TGCAGCGTTGAAGAGTATTTTCGGGCGACCATAGAAACGGAGCAGTTCTTC	CSVEEYFRATIETEQFF
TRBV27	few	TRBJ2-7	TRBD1	TGTGCCAGCACCGGGACAGGTTTAAACGAGCAGTACTTC	CASTGTGLNEQYF
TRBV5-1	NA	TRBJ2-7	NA	TGCGCCAGCATAAGTGCTGTCCAGCCAAGCTCCTACGAGCAGTACTTC	CASISAVQPSSYEQYF
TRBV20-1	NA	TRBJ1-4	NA	TGCAGTGCTAGTGGGGGAGCCATTAATGAAAAACTGTTTTTT	CSASGGAINEKLFF
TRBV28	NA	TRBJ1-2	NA	TGTGCCAGCAGTCCGCCCATCCGGACATCCTGGGGGGCTAACTATGGCTACACCTTC	CASSPPIRTSWGANYGYTF
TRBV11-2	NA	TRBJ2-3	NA	TGTGCCAGCAGCCACGGGACCCTTCTCACAGATACGCAGTATTTT	CASSHGTLLTDTQYF
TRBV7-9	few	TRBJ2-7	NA	TGTGCCAGCAGCTTAGGGGGAGGAACGACTGAGCAGTACTTC	CASSLGGGTTEQYF
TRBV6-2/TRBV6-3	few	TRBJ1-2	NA	TGTGCCAGCAGTTACTCCTTGAGGGGTTCGGACTATGGCTACACCTTC	CASSYSLRGSDYGYTF
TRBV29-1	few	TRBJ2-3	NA	TGCAGCGTTCGGACTTCACGAGATACGCAGTATTTT	CSVRTSRDTQYF
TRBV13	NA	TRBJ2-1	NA	TGTGCCAGCAGCTTAGTACAGAGAGACAATGAGCAGTTCTTC	CASSLVQRDNEQFF
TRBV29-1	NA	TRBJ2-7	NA	TGCAGCGTTGTGGGGCGGGACAGCCTCTACGAGCAGTACTTC	CSVVGRDSLYEQYF
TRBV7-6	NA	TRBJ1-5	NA	TGTGCCAGCAGCACAGGGCTCGGGAATCAGCCCCAGCATTTT	CASSTGLGNQPQHF
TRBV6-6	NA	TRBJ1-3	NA	TGTGCCAGCAGTTACTTCGCGGGAAACACCATATATTTT	CASSYFAGNTIYF
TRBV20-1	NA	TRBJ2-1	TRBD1	TGCAGTGCTAGGGACAGGGGCCTCAATGAGCAGTTCTTC	CSARDRGLNEQFF
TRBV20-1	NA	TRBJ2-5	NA	TGCAGTGCTAGTCCCTCTAGCAGCCAAGAGACCCAGTACTTC	CSASPSSSQETQYF
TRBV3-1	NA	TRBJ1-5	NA	TGTGCCAGCAGCCAAGGGGCCCTACAGGGACAACAGCCCCAGCATTTT	CASSQGALQGQQPQHF
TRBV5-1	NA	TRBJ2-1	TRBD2	TGCGCCAGCAGCTACTATGCCGGCGGGGGACTAGCGACCCAGGGTCAGTTCTTC	CASSYYAGGGLATQGQFF
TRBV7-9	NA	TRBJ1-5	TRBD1	TGTGCCAGCAGCTTAACACAGGGGAATCAGCCCCAGCATTTT	CASSLTQGNQPQHF
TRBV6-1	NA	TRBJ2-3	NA	TGTGCCAGCAGTGCCCTTGGCACAGATACGCAGTATTTT	CASSALGTDTQYF
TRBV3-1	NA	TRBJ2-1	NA	TGTGCCAGCAGTAACGCGGGGCTAACAGAGCAGTTCTTC	CASSNAGLTEQFF
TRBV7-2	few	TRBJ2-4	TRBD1	TGTGCCAGCAGCCGCCTCCGGGACAGTGAACTAGCCAAAAACATTCAGTACTTC	CASSRLRDSELAKNIQYF
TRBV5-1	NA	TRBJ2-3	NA	TGCGCCAGCAGCTTGGATGCAGCGGACACAGATACGCAGTATTTT	CASSLDAADTDTQYF
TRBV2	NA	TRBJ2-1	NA	TGTGCCAGCAGCCCTGGGACCCTACAAATAAATGAGCAGTTCTTC	CASSPGTLQINEQFF
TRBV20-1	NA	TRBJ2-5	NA	TGCAGTGCTCTGTCACGAGTTGGTCCAAAAGGAGAGACCCAGTACTTC	CSALSRVGPKGETQYF
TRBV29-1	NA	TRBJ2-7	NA	TGCAGCCTTAAGGGACATCCTCTCTACGAGCAGTACTTC	CSLKGHPLYEQYF
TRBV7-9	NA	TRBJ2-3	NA	TGTGCCAGCAGCTTATCGGGCTGGTTGCAGTATTTT	CASSLSGWLQYF
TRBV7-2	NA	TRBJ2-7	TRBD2	TGTGCCAGCAGCTCTCTTGGACTAGCGGGAGGTTCAAGCTCCTACGAGCAGTACTTC	CASSSLGLAGGSSSYEQYF
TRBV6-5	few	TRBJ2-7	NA	TGTGCCAGCAGTTCCCTACAGGGGAGGTACGAGCAGTACTTC	CASSSLQGRYEQYF
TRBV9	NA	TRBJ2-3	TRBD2	TGTGCCAGCGCTCGAGGCGGGAGTCTTGGAGATACGCAGTATTTT	CASARGGSLGDTQYF
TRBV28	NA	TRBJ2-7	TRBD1	TGTGCCAGCAGTCCTGGGACAGGGGGCGCGTCGAGGGGCTACGAGCAGTACTTC	CASSPGTGGASRGYEQYF
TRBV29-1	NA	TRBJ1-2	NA	TGCAGCGTTCAGGGGACCTATGGCTACACCTTC	CSVQGTYGYTF
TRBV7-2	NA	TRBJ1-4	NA	TGTGCCAGCAGCTTAGTGCCAACTAATGAAAAACTGTTTTTT	CASSLVPTNEKLFF
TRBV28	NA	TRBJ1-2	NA	TGTGCCAGCTCCCCAGACGGCTTAAACTATGGCTACACCTTC	CASSPDGLNYGYTF
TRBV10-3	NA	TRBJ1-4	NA	TGTGCCATCAGTGATACAGGGAATGAAAAACTGTTTTTT	CAISDTGNEKLFF
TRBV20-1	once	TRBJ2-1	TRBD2	TGCAGTGCCGTCGGGGGGGCGAGCTACAATGAGCAGTTCTTC	CSAVGGASYNEQFF
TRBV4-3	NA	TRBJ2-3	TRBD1	TGCGCCAGCAGCCAAGCGGACAGGGCGACAGATACGCAGTATTTT	CASSQADRATDTQYF
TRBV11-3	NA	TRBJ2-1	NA	TGTGTCAGCAGCCACGATAGTACTAGGAATGAGCAGTTCTTC	CVSSHDSTRNEQFF
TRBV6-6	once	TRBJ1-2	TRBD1	TGTGCCAGCAGACCCCAGGGGGCGCAGGGCTACACCTTC	CASRPQGAQGYTF
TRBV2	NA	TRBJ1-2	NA	TGTGCCAGCAGTGACATTGCAGACTATGGCTACACCTTC	CASSDIADYGYTF
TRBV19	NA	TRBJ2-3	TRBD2	TGTGCCAGTAGTACAGAGGGACTAGCGGGAACAGATACGCAGTATTTT	CASSTEGLAGTDTQYF
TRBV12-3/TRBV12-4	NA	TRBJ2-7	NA	TGTGCCAGCAGTCAGGGTAGGAGAACCTACGAGCAGTACTTC	CASSQGRRTYEQYF
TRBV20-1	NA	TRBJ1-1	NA	TGCAGTGCTAGCGCACAGGATTTTTTTCGGACTGAAGCTTTCTTT	CSASAQDFFRTEAFF
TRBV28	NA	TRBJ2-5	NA	TGTGCCAGCAGTTTTGGAGCGATACGAGAGACCCAGTACTTC	CASSFGAIRETQYF
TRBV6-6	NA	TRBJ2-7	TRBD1	TGTGCCACCGCCGACAGGGACTCCTACGAGCAGTACTTC	CATADRDSYEQYF
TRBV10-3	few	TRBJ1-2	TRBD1	TGTGCCATCGGCCGGGAGGGGGCCACCTTC	CAIGREGATF
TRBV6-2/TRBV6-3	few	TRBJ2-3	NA	TGTGCCAGCAGTTACTCGACGGTCGACACAGATACGCAGTATTTT	CASSYSTVDTDTQYF
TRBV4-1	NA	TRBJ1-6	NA	TGCGCCAGCAGCCAGGGCCGGGGGGCTGTGGATTCACCCCTCCACTTT	CASSQGRGAVDSPLHF
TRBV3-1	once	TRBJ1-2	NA	TGTGCCGGCAGCCGAAAGGGGGTAAACGGCAACTATGGCTACACCTTC	CAGSRKGVNGNYGYTF
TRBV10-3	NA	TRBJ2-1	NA	TGTGCCATCGGGCTAAAAGAGGAGCAGTTCTTC	CAIGLKEEQFF
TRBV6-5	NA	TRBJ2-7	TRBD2	TGTGCCAGCAGGCCTAGCGGGAGCCGGTACGAGCAGTACTTC	CASRPSGSRYEQYF
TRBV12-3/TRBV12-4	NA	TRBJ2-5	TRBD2	TGTGCCAGCAAGGCCGGGACTAGTATAGTAGAGACCCAGTACTTC	CASKAGTSIVETQYF
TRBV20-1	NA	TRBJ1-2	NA	TGCAGTGCACCTCGGGGGGACGTGCAGTTAGCTAACTATGGCTACACCTTC	CSAPRGDVQLANYGYTF
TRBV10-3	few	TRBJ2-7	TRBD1	TGTGCCATCAGTGGGACAGGGACGAACGAGCAGTACTTC	CAISGTGTNEQYF
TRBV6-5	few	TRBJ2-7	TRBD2	TGTGCCAGCTCCTTAGCGGCTAGCGGGGGCTACGAGCAGTACTTC	CASSLAASGGYEQYF
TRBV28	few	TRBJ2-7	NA	TGTGCCAGCAGTTTAAGTCGCTACGAGCAGTACTTC	CASSLSRYEQYF